This T cell receptor (beta chain) was found in a study of beta chain features in type 1 diabetes. Expressed TCRB transcripts were sequenced after all isolated RNA was converted to cDNA. Profiled with immunoSEQ multiplex PCR; TCRdb holds only in-frame clones, not every one. The sample consists of more than 300,000 clones, around 13% of them appearing once. Donors contributed one heparinised blood draw apiece, averaging roughly 0.12 L. CD45RO/CCR7/CD25/CD127/CD95/CD27 separated CD4+ naive, central memory, regulatory and stem cell-like memory cells by sorting. In the case of this clone: Its antigen is not known.

The length of the CDR3 is 14 residues. V dropped 4 bases and J dropped 2; count of bases not matched to a gene: 3. From germline, CDR1 is ENHRY and CDR2 SYGVKD. General study results and limits: A closer apparent resemblance between naive, central memory and Treg TCRB repertoires was seen in patients than in healthy donors. In these data, an HLA type influence on TCRB rearrangement remained unresolved. Type 1 diabetes patients showed a moderate but significant shortening of TCRB CDR3s in all four CD4+ subsets.

Sequences were obtained from naive CD4+ T cells from blood. The chain uses TRBV10-3 and TRBJ1-2; 8 bases are shared with TRBD1. The clonotype comes from a young woman with type 1 diabetes. In DNA, the CDR3 is TGTGCCATCAGTGGGACAGGGTCCAACTATGGCTACACCTTC. Its translation: CAISGTGSNYGYTF.